What follows are 27 T cell receptor beta chains derived from one specimen sequenced in a study of shared clonotypes between healthy human individuals. The repertoire was sequenced with immunoSEQ multiplex PCR; TCRdb's copy has only in-frame clones and lacks some. The data show a few million clones, with nearly 97% seen just once and roughly 0.13% held by the top ten. The sample was naive CD4+ T cells sorted from blood. Noted subset: CD45RA+ positively selected. Every receptor here comes from a man aged 18 to 29 in good health.

The chain carries TRBV28 and TRBJ1-2; a weak D match, TRBD1 (6 bases). V lost 7 bases, J lost 2 bases, and 14 bases lay in between. The CDR3 sequence is 14 residues long. Germline V gene data show CDR1 as MDHEN and CDR2 as SYDVKM. As DNA, the CDR3 is TGTGCCAGCAAAGTCCAGGGGATAAACTATGGCTACACCTTC. Its translation is CASKVQGINYGYTF.

The chain joins TRBV18 to TRBJ2-7; D tentatively reads TRBD1 or TRBD2 (5 bases each). In germline, CDR1 is KGHSH, CDR2 LQKENI. V shed 3 bases and J shed 6 bases, with 15 bases lying between them. The CDR3 loop spans 14 amino acids. Here the CDR3 DNA reads TGTGCCAGCTCACCGGAATTGGTGGGGGTCGAGCAGTACTTC. Its translation is CASSPELVGVEQYF. Looking up the rest from reference TRBV18 and TRBJ2-7 gives the full variable domain: NAGVMQNPRHLVRRRGQEARLRCSPMKGHSHVYWYRQLPEEGLKFMVYLQKENIIDESGMPKERFSAEFPKEGPSILRIQQVVRGDSAAYFCASSPELVGVEQYFGPGTRLTVT.

The V call is TRBV10-3, the J call TRBJ2-1; 8 bases match TRBD2. The CDR3 is 15 amino acids. V lost 6 bases and J lost 7; bases outside the gene matches: 11. CDR1 is ENHRY and CDR2 is SYGVKD in the germline V gene. The CDR3 bases are TGTGCCATCAGCAAAAGCGGGGGAACCGGGAATGAGCAGTTCTTC. Protein sequence: CAISKSGGTGNEQFF.

This clone appeared once. This chain uses TRBV19 with TRBJ2-7; TRBD1 matches at 9 bases. The length of the CDR3 is 15 residues. CDR1 is LNHDA, CDR2 SQIVND, per germline (reference sequence). V shed 5 bases, J shed 2 bases, and the junction held 7 bases outside the gene matches. This chain's CDR3 is CASSYRGQGAYEQYF. CDR3 bases: TGTGCCAGTAGTTACAGGGGGCAGGGGGCCTACGAGCAGTACTTC.

The chain carries TRBV18 and TRBJ1-1; 10 nucleotides agree with TRBD1. CDR3 length: 19 amino acids. V lost 2 bases and J lost 1; bases outside the gene matches: 13. In germline, CDR1 is KGHSH, CDR2 LQKENI. CDR3 bases: TGTGCCAGCTCACCAATTTCGGGGACAGGGGTTTCAGCGAACACTGAAGCTTTCTTT. Translating it yields CASSPISGTGVSANTEAFF.

The chain's CDR3 is CASSLEELTEKLFF. CDR3 nucleotide sequence: TGTGCCAGCAGCTTAGAGGAGCTAACTGAAAAACTGTTTTTT. The V call is TRBV7-8, the J call TRBJ1-4; no clear D. The CDR3 has 14 residues. Germline V gene data show CDR1 as SGHVS and CDR2 as FQNEAQ. V gave up 1 base and J gave up 7 bases, with 10 bases separating them. Using reference TRBV7-8 and TRBJ1-4 for the parts outside the CDR3, the full variable domain is GAGVSQSPRYKVAKRGQDVALRCDPISGHVSLFWYQQALGQGPEFLTYFQNEAQLDKSGLPSDRFFAERPEGSVSTLKIQRTQQEDSAVYLCASSLEELTEKLFFGSGTQLSVL.

This chain connects TRBV9 to TRBJ1-2; 7 nucleotides line up with TRBD1. The V and J ends lost 4 bases and 8 bases, in that order; junction bases with no gene match: 8. This CDR3 has 13 residues. The germline CDR1 and CDR2 sequences are SGDLS and YYNGEE. CDR3 sequence (DNA): TGTGCCAGCAGCCCCCCTGGACAGGAGGGCTACACCTTC. Protein: CASSPPGQEGYTF. The full variable domain, rest sourced from reference TRBV9 and TRBJ1-2, is DSGVTQTPKHLITATGQRVTLRCSPRSGDLSVYWYQQSLDQGLQFLIQYYNGEERAKGNILERFSAQQFPDLHSELNLSSLELGDSALYFCASSPPGQEGYTFGSGTRLTVV.

In nucleotides, the CDR3 is TGCAGGGACCCGGGGGACCCTGCCAACGAGCAGTACTTC. Protein sequence: CRDPGDPANEQYF. This chain joins TRBV29-1 and TRBJ2-7, with D perhaps TRBD2 (6 bases). The length of the CDR3 is 13 residues. CDR1 is SQVTM, CDR2 ANQGSEA, per germline.

A word on this clone: The identical CDR3 is also encoded by other nucleotide sequences in the sample. The chain recombines TRBV9 with TRBJ2-7, with TRBD2 identical over 10 bases. This CDR3 has 15 residues. Germline-derived CDR1 and CDR2 are SGDLS and YYNGEE. Trimming cost V 4 bases and J 3 bases; bases outside gene matches: 7. The CDR3 DNA is TGTGCCAGCAGCCCAGGACTAGCGGAGAACTACGAGCAGTACTTC. It encodes CASSPGLAENYEQYF.

The rearrangement links TRBV30 to TRBJ2-7; no clear D gene. The germline V gene has CDR1 GTSNPN and CDR2 SVGIG (reference sequence). The length of the CDR3 is 16 residues. V was clipped by 3 bases and J by 7 bases, with 25 bases between them. DNA for the CDR3: TGTGCCTGGAGCCACCCGAAGGGTTTGGTAGCACGGGAGCAGTACTTC. As protein: CAWSHPKGLVAREQYF.

Here the CDR3 reads CASSLDSSNTGELFF. The CDR3 region has the DNA TGTGCCAGCAGCTTAGACAGTTCGAACACCGGGGAGCTGTTTTTT. The genes are TRBV7-6 and TRBJ2-2; D remains ambiguous. This CDR3 has 15 residues. Germline assignment: CDR1 SGHVS and CDR2 FNYEAQ. Trimming shortened V by 1 base and J by 0 bases, and 6 bases separated the two germline ends.

The gene calls are TRBV6-1 and TRBJ2-7; D is perhaps TRBD2 (5 bases). CDR1 is MNHNS, CDR2 SASEGT, per germline. The CDR3 consists of 11 residues. Trimming removed 2 bases from V and 7 bases from J, with 6 bases in between. DNA for the CDR3: TGTGCCAGCAGTGAATCGGGGGAGCAGTACTTC. Translating it yields CASSESGEQYF.

This sequence joins TRBV6-1 and TRBJ1-2; D remains ambiguous. Germline-derived CDR1 and CDR2 are MNHNS and SASEGT. V dropped 3 bases and J dropped 5 bases, with 7 bases sitting between them. The CDR3 is made up of 12 amino acids. In DNA form, the CDR3 reads TGTGCCAGCAGTGAGGAGTGGTATGGCTACACCTTC. The encoded protein is CASSEEWYGYTF.

About this clone itself: This CDR3 is also generated by other DNA sequences in the sample. This chain links TRBV6-1 with TRBJ1-5; the D is unclear. Trimming stripped 6 bases from V and 4 bases from J, with 7 bases between. Germline-derived CDR1 and CDR2 are MNHNS and SASEGT. CDR3 length equals 12 residues. The CDR3 sequence is CASRPGNQPQHF. CDR3 nucleotide sequence: TGTGCCAGCAGGCCCGGGAATCAGCCCCAGCATTTT.

The rearrangement links TRBV30 to TRBJ1-3, with 10 bases aligning to TRBD1. CDR3 length equals 15 residues. Looked up from germline, CDR1 is GTSNPN and CDR2 is SVGIG (reference sequence). V lost 2 bases, J lost 4 bases, and 5 bases stayed unmatched. The CDR3 DNA follows: TGTGCCTGGAGTCGTGACAGGGGGCCAGGAAACACCATATATTTT. Protein product: CAWSRDRGPGNTIYF.

V is TRBV30 and J is TRBJ1-2; D remains ambiguous. There are 11 residues in the CDR3. The germline gives CDR1 GTSNPN, CDR2 SVGIG (reference sequence). V was cut by 5 bases and J by 4 bases, with 8 bases left in between. Written as DNA, the CDR3 is TGTGCCTGGGGAGTTAGCTATGGCTACACCTTC. This translates into CAWGVSYGYTF.

This clone was recorded once. The rearrangement joins TRBV6-6 to TRBJ1-2; TRBD1 is a possible D gene (6 bases). Germline values: CDR1 MNHNY, CDR2 SVGAGI (reference sequence). This CDR3 comprises 14 residues. The V and J ends lost 0 bases and 9 bases respectively, with 14 bases between them. The CDR3 is CASSYSGTKRRYTF. CDR3 bases: TGTGCCAGCAGTTACTCGGGGACAAAGAGGCGCTACACCTTC.

Concerning this clone itself: Other DNA sequences in the sample encode the same CDR3. The chain has TRBV7-9 and TRBJ2-3; D ambiguous. This CDR3 is 11 amino acids long. CDR1 SEHNR and CDR2 FQNEAQ come from the germline V gene (reference sequence). V lost 5 bases and J 4 bases, leaving 4 bases between the germline ends. CDR3 sequence (DNA): TGTGCCAGCAGCGCGTCAGATACGCAGTATTTT. Amino acid sequence: CASSASDTQYF.

The chain recombines TRBV6-5 with TRBJ1-6, with TRBD1 matching 8 bases. The CDR3 is 15 residues long. The junction had 2 bases not matched to a gene; V was cut back by 0 bases and J by 7 bases. Germline V lookup: CDR1 MNHEY, CDR2 SVGAGI. The CDR3 DNA follows: TGTGCCAGCAGTTACTCGACAGGGGAGAATTCACCCCTCCACTTT. Protein: CASSYSTGENSPLHF.

CDR3 sequence (DNA): TGTGCCAGCAAGGGGGGAGCAGATACGCAGTATTTT. Its translation is CASKGGADTQYF. The chain uses TRBV2 and TRBJ2-3; D possibly matches TRBD1 or TRBD2 (6 bases each). V lost 7 bases and J 4 bases, leaving 9 bases between the germline ends. Germline lookup yields CDR1 SNHLY and CDR2 FYNNEI. The CDR3 totals 12 residues.

The chain employs TRBV7-2 and TRBJ1-4; TRBD1 is a possible D gene (5 bases). This CDR3 region has 15 residues. The germline V gene has CDR1 SGHTA and CDR2 FQGNSA. Between the trimmed V and J ends, which lost 3 bases and 4 bases, there was a span of 12 bases. The CDR3 loop is CASSFGRGLNEKLFF. The CDR3 DNA sequence: TGTGCCAGCAGCTTTGGTCGGGGCCTTAATGAAAAACTGTTTTTT.

V gene TRBV6-5 combines with J gene TRBJ2-2; D not resolved. Trimming pared 6 bases from V and 5 bases from J, leaving 13 bases between. This CDR3 region has 14 residues. Germline V gene data show CDR1 as MNHEY and CDR2 as SVGAGI. The CDR3 DNA follows: TGTGCCAGCAGCTATTATCGGTGGACCGGGGAGCTGTTTTTT. It translates to CASSYYRWTGELFF.

The chain links TRBV30 to TRBJ2-7, with D possibly matching TRBD2 (7 bases). Trimming cost V 3 bases and J 5 bases, with 20 bases left between them. Germline CDR1 GTSNPN, CDR2 SVGIG (reference sequence). This CDR3 has 15 amino acids. The CDR3 loop is CAWRRQGAGADEQYF. The CDR3 DNA follows: TGTGCCTGGAGACGCCAGGGCGCGGGGGCTGACGAGCAGTACTTC.

CDR3 sequence reads: CAISDTLQGIQETQYF. CDR3 bases: TGTGCCATCAGTGATACCCTGCAGGGGATCCAAGAGACCCAGTACTTC. The chain is built from TRBV10-3 and TRBJ2-5, with a tentative D call TRBD1 (6 bases). Germline V lookup: CDR1 ENHRY, CDR2 SYGVKD. This CDR3 spans 16 amino acids. V was trimmed by 3 bases and J by 1 base, leaving 15 bases between them.

V is TRBV5-1 and J is TRBJ2-2, with 7 bases identical to TRBD2. V trimming: 4 bases; J trimming: 5 bases; junction bases outside the gene matches: 5. Germline loops: CDR1 SGHRS, CDR2 YFSETQ. This CDR3 region has 14 residues. DNA for the CDR3: TGCGCCAGCAGCACCAGCGGGGTTACCGGGGAGCTGTTTTTT. It codes for CASSTSGVTGELFF.

The chain combines TRBV6-5 with TRBJ1-5; 10 positions agree with TRBD1. Per the germline V gene, CDR1 is MNHEY and CDR2 is SVGAGI. The CDR3 covers 15 residues. V lost 6 bases, J lost 9 bases, and 11 bases stayed unmatched. CDR3 bases: TGTGCCAGCAGCGATGGACAGGGGGATTTGAGGCCCCAGCATTTT. Translating gives CASSDGQGDLRPQHF.

The sample holds one count of this clone. The rearrangement joins TRBV30 to TRBJ1-5; D remains unclear. CDR1 and CDR2 (germline): GTSNPN, SVGIG (reference sequence). V was pared by 3 bases and J by 2 bases, with 17 bases between. The CDR3 loop spans 16 amino acids. This chain's CDR3 is CAWSTPAGLRNQPQHF. CDR3 sequence (DNA): TGTGCCTGGAGCACCCCAGCCGGGCTGCGCAATCAGCCCCAGCATTTT.